This T cell receptor (beta chain) was captured by sequencing in a study of T cells in Graves' hyperthyroidism and ophthalmopathy. Diagnosis rested on symptoms, serum thyroxine and TRAb, thyroid ultrasound, and orbital computed tomography. The sample of blood was obtained at first hyperthyroidism diagnosis (before any ophthalmopathy symptoms). The CDR3 extends over 15 amino acids. The germline V gene has CDR1 DFQATT and CDR2 SNEGSKA (reference sequence). Trimming cost V 3 bases and J 2 bases; bases outside gene matches: 5. Amplified TCR beta CDR3 regions derived from RNA transcripts. With the HTBI primer set, the TCR CDR3 went through a first round of RT-PCR. MiXCR, run by TCRdb on the multiplex PCR reads, gives a single entry per CDR3 protein. The table records some 250,000 distinct CDR3 sequences, roughly 15% of them present only once.

The chain joins TRBV20-1 to TRBJ2-7; 12 bases are shared with TRBD2. The sample consisted of blood. The sequence came from a woman in her forties or fifties with Graves' hyperthyroidism that later progressed to Graves' ophthalmopathy. The CDR3 DNA sequence: TGCAGTGCTAGTACGGCTAGCGGGAGGGCCTACGAGCAGTACTTC. Protein: CSASTASGRAYEQYF.